These 15 T cell receptor beta chains were all obtained from the same sample, sequenced in a study of cytomegalovirus exposure and HLA in healthy donors (dated by TCRdb to the late 2010s). Library generation was performed with the immunoSEQ multiplex PCR assay. The table comes from immuneACCESS by way of TCRdb, which keeps in-frame sequences with V and J called. Part of the clones is missing from these tables; in studies checked, under half for an unresolved V gene and the rest for unknown reasons. In all, the sample holds about 180,000 clones, and about nine tenths of those were seen once. Jointly, the top ten make up 2% to 3% of the sample. The sequenced sample consisted of PBMCs. Receptors were obtained from a man aged 18 to 35 in good health and CMV-seropositive.

The J gene is TRBJ1-4, the V gene TRBV30; 7 bases agree with TRBD1. Trimming removed 8 bases from V and 7 bases from J; junction bases left unmatched: 13. CDR3 length: 14 amino acids. Germline CDR1 is GTSNPN and CDR2 is SVGIG (reference sequence). The CDR3 here is CAGSFGRGAEKLFF. The CDR3 DNA follows: TGTGCCGGTTCTTTCGGCAGGGGGGCTGAAAAACTGTTTTTT.

The J gene is TRBJ1-2, the V gene TRBV19; 7 positions agree with TRBD1. The V gene's germline CDR1 is LNHDA and CDR2 SQIVND (reference sequence). CDR3 length equals 13 residues. V dropped 5 bases and J dropped 5; count of bases not matched to a gene: 5. Here the CDR3 DNA reads TGTGCCAGTAGTGCTACAGGGGTGTATGGCTACACCTTC. This gives the protein CASSATGVYGYTF.

The V gene is TRBV30, the J gene TRBJ1-6, with 8 bases identical to TRBD1. This CDR3 is built from 14 residues. Per the germline V gene, CDR1 is GTSNPN and CDR2 is SVGIG (reference sequence). Trimming removed 4 bases from V and 8 bases from J; junction bases left unmatched: 7. This chain's CDR3 is CAWIGGTGDSPLHF. DNA for the CDR3: TGTGCCTGGATTGGGGGGACAGGAGATTCACCCCTCCACTTT.

Only a few counts were recorded for this clone. The chain is built from TRBV6-1 and TRBJ1-2; 7 nucleotides line up with TRBD1. V lost 8 bases and J lost 8; bases outside the gene matches: 11. This CDR3 is 13 amino acids long. Germline V CDR1 and CDR2: MNHNS, SASEGT. The CDR3 sequence: CASSDREVSGYTF. The CDR3 coding sequence is TGTGCCAGCTCCGACAGGGAGGTTAGCGGCTACACCTTC.

V is TRBV5-1 and J is TRBJ2-1, with 8 bases identical to TRBD1. Germline lookup yields CDR1 SGHRS and CDR2 YFSETQ. The V segment lost 4 bases and the J segment 7 bases; nucleotides outside the gene matches: 10. There are 15 residues in the CDR3. CDR3 in amino acids: CASSVRQGSTNEQFF. The DNA of the CDR3 is TGCGCCAGCAGCGTAAGACAGGGGTCTACGAATGAGCAGTTCTTC.

The rearrangement links TRBV11-2 to TRBJ1-1; D call uncertain. Germline CDR1 is SGHAT and CDR2 is FQNNGV. The CDR3 is 14 amino acids. Trimming took off 3 bases at V and 1 base at J, with 9 bases between the two ends. CDR3 nucleotide sequence: TGTGCCAGCAGCTTGGGAGGCTGGAACACTGAAGCTTTCTTT. Encoded protein: CASSLGGWNTEAFF.

This clone has just one count. The CDR3 reads CASSLPPLQGTNTGELFF. The CDR3 nucleotides are TGTGCCAGCAGTTTGCCCCCATTACAGGGAACGAACACCGGGGAGCTGTTTTTT. The genes are TRBV27 and TRBJ2-2; tentatively, D is TRBD1 (6 bases). Trimming shortened V by 3 bases and J by 0 bases, and 17 bases separated the two germline ends. CDR1 and CDR2 from the germline V gene are MNHEY and SMNVEV (reference sequence). This CDR3 has 18 amino acids.

The V call is TRBV9, the J call TRBJ2-7; perhaps TRBD2 as D (5 bases). Germline CDR1 is SGDLS and CDR2 is YYNGEE. V was shortened by 0 bases and J by 4 bases, with 17 bases between the two germline ends. CDR3 length equals 16 residues. CDR3 bases: TGTGCCAGCAGCGTAGGGTCTATGGGTAGCGCGTACGAGCAGTACTTC. Translation gives CASSVGSMGSAYEQYF.

Turning to this clone: Other DNA sequences in the sample encode the same CDR3. The rearrangement joins TRBV29-1 to TRBJ2-3; D gene ambiguous. CDR1 is SQVTM, CDR2 ANQGSEA, per germline. The CDR3 is made up of 11 amino acids. The V end lost 4 bases, the J end lost 3 bases, and 5 bases lay between the germline ends. CDR3 nucleotides: TGCAGCGTTGGAGTTACAGATACGCAGTATTTT. It translates to CSVGVTDTQYF.

The V and J genes are TRBV6-1 and TRBJ2-5; TRBD2 agrees at 7 bases. Germline-derived CDR1 and CDR2 are MNHNS and SASEGT. With 3 bases clipped from V and 5 bases from J, the junction kept 6 bases outside the gene matches. CDR3 length: 14 amino acids. The CDR3 reads CASSDPWGGETQYF. CDR3 DNA: TGTGCCAGCAGTGATCCCTGGGGAGGGGAGACCCAGTACTTC.

V usage is TRBV9 and J usage is TRBJ2-3; D might be TRBD1 (5 bases). CDR3 length: 16 amino acids. Germline values: CDR1 SGDLS, CDR2 YYNGEE. Trimming stripped 2 bases from V and 2 bases from J, with 15 bases between. The chain's CDR3 is CASSVRGTALTDTQYF. CDR3 nucleotides: TGTGCCAGCAGCGTTAGGGGAACTGCCCTCACAGATACGCAGTATTTT.

The V call is TRBV28, the J call TRBJ1-2, with TRBD1 matching over 11 bases. Trimming cost V 6 bases and J 3 bases; bases outside gene matches: 9. There are 16 residues in the CDR3. In germline, CDR1 is MDHEN, CDR2 SYDVKM. The CDR3 region is CASRETGTGGYYGYTF. CDR3 DNA: TGTGCCAGCAGAGAGACCGGGACAGGGGGTTACTATGGCTACACCTTC.

This rearrangement joins TRBV2 to TRBJ2-1; the match to TRBD2 covers 9 bases. J was trimmed by 4 bases and V by 4 bases; bases with no gene match: 8. Germline-derived CDR1 and CDR2 are SNHLY and FYNNEI. This CDR3 has 16 amino acids. In DNA form, the CDR3 reads TGTGCCAGCAGTGCCTCTAGCGGGGATGCGTACAATGAGCAGTTCTTC. Translated: CASSASSGDAYNEQFF.

This clone was found many times. The chain is built from TRBV18 and TRBJ1-2; D is perhaps TRBD1 (5 bases). With 3 bases removed from V and 3 bases from J, the gap between germline ends came to 11 bases. From germline, CDR1 is KGHSH and CDR2 LQKENI. This CDR3 contains 14 residues. Here the CDR3 DNA reads TGTGCCAGCTCACCCCGGAGGGACGACTATGGCTACACCTTC. Encoded protein: CASSPRRDDYGYTF.

The V and J genes are TRBV4-2 and TRBJ2-2; D remains ambiguous. This CDR3 contains 13 residues. CDR1 and CDR2 from the germline V gene are LGHNA and YNFKEQ. The V and J ends lost 0 bases and 6 bases respectively, with 5 bases between them. The CDR3 here is CASSQDLAGELFF. The CDR3 bases are TGTGCCAGCAGCCAAGATCTAGCCGGGGAGCTGTTTTTT.